This entry lists 17 T cell receptor beta chains sequenced from one sample in a study of cytomegalovirus exposure and HLA in healthy donors. Amplification used 60 Vbeta primers and 13 Jbeta primers. Only in-frame clones appear in the TCRdb table, and some are missing; sequencing was by immunoSEQ multiplex PCR. The table lists about 130,000 clones, 79% of them singletons. The sample comprised PBMCs. These receptors were obtained from a man between 18 and 35 years old in good health and CMV-seronegative.

The rearrangement joins TRBV7-9 to TRBJ1-4; 7 bases map to TRBD1. CDR1 and CDR2 from the germline V gene are SEHNR and FQNEAQ (reference sequence). The ends lost 1 base at V and 5 bases at J; junction bases unmatched: 7. CDR3 length equals 16 residues. The CDR3 spells CASSLGSGTVNEKLFF. The CDR3 bases are TGTGCCAGCAGCTTAGGATCCGGGACAGTAAATGAAAAACTGTTTTTT.

A few counts support this clone. The chain recombines TRBV5-1 with TRBJ1-2; 9 bases agree with TRBD1. V shed 7 bases, J shed 2 bases, and the junction held 9 bases outside the gene matches. The CDR3 loop spans 15 amino acids. Germline V gene lookup returns CDR1 SGHRS and CDR2 YFSETQ. The CDR3 sequence: CASSSTGTGNYGYTF. CDR3 in DNA: TGCGCCAGCTCCTCCACCGGGACAGGGAACTATGGCTACACCTTC.

This chain links TRBV5-6 with TRBJ1-2; weak D call: TRBD1 (5 bases). Between the trimmed V and J ends, which lost 4 bases and 3 bases, there was a span of 13 bases. CDR3 size: 14 residues. CDR1 is SGHDT and CDR2 is YYEEEE in the germline V gene. CDR3 in DNA: TGTGCCAGCAGCACGGACACAGGTCACTATGGCTACACCTTC. Protein sequence: CASSTDTGHYGYTF.

The chain combines TRBV5-8 with TRBJ2-1; D might be TRBD1 (6 bases). Looked up from germline, CDR1 is SGHTS and CDR2 is YDEGEE. Trimming cost V 5 bases and J 0 bases, with 21 bases left between them. The CDR3 totals 18 residues. CDR3 amino acids: CASSSGQGITSSYNEQFF. The CDR3 DNA follows: TGTGCCAGCAGTTCGGGACAAGGGATTACGAGCTCCTACAATGAGCAGTTCTTC.

The V gene is TRBV5-1, the J gene TRBJ2-4; D gene unclear. Germline loops: CDR1 SGHRS, CDR2 YFSETQ. The CDR3 is made up of 14 amino acids. Trimming took 4 bases from V and 1 from J, leaving 9 bases between them. The CDR3 spells CASSELDAKNIQYF. CDR3 nucleotide sequence: TGCGCCAGCAGCGAGCTAGATGCCAAAAACATTCAGTACTTC.

This chain connects TRBV29-1 to TRBJ2-4; no clear D gene. Trimming shortened V by 7 bases and J by 0 bases, and 13 bases separated the two germline ends. Germline V gene data show CDR1 as SQVTM and CDR2 as ANQGSEA. The CDR3 spans 14 residues. The CDR3 nucleotides read TGCAGCGGCCGTGATGCGTCAGCCAAAAACATTCAGTACTTC. Protein product: CSGRDASAKNIQYF.

The gene calls are TRBV30 and TRBJ2-5, with D uncertain. This CDR3 has 13 amino acids. V dropped 0 bases and J dropped 4 bases, with 9 bases sitting between them. Germline assignment: CDR1 GTSNPN and CDR2 SVGIG (reference sequence). The CDR3 DNA is TGTGCCTGGAGTGTACGAACTCGAGAGACCCAGTACTTC. It translates to CAWSVRTRETQYF. Filled out from reference TRBV30 and TRBJ2-5, the complete variable domain reads SQTIHQWPATLVQPVGSPLSLECTVEGTSNPNLYWYRQAAGRGLQLLFYSVGIGQISSEVPQNLSASRPQDRQFILSSKKLLLSDSGFYLCAWSVRTRETQYFGPGTRLLVL.

This clone was seen only a few times. The chain employs TRBV18 and TRBJ1-5; D is perhaps TRBD1 (5 bases). The CDR3 loop spans 15 amino acids. Looked up from germline, CDR1 is KGHSH and CDR2 is LQKENI. V lost 3 bases and J lost 0, with 9 bases in between. CDR3 in DNA: TGTGCCAGCTCACCTAACACAGGTAGCAATCAGCCCCAGCATTTT. Translation: CASSPNTGSNQPQHF.

The chain combines TRBV4-1 with TRBJ2-5; D is unresolved. Near its end, the DNA agrees better with TRBJ2-7, so the J call may be wrong. Germline-derived CDR1 and CDR2 are MGHRA and YSYEKL. There are 13 residues in the CDR3. CDR3 loop: CASSQDRWSEQYF. In DNA form, the CDR3 reads TGCGCCAGCAGCCAAGACCGGTGGAGCGAGCAGTACTTC.

This chain uses TRBV7-9 with TRBJ2-7; maybe TRBD1 (5 bases). The V and J ends lost 2 bases and 2 bases respectively, with 13 bases between them. From germline, CDR1 is SEHNR and CDR2 FQNEAQ (reference sequence). This CDR3 spans 15 amino acids. As DNA, the CDR3 is TGTGCCAGCAGCTTATCCACAGGCCGAGCCTACGAGCAGTACGTC. Its protein is CASSLSTGRAYEQYV.

This clone was seen a few times. V usage is TRBV2 and J usage is TRBJ2-7; 11 positions match TRBD2. The V segment lost 5 bases and the J segment 3 bases; nucleotides outside the gene matches: 3. Looked up from germline, CDR1 is SNHLY and CDR2 is FYNNEI. This CDR3 contains 14 residues. The CDR3 region has the DNA TGTGCCAGCAGTCCGACTAGCGGGAACTACGAGCAGTACGTC. Protein sequence: CASSPTSGNYEQYV.

The chain employs TRBV6-6 and TRBJ1-1; D gene ambiguous. The V end lost 6 bases, the J end lost 2 bases, and 19 bases lay between the germline ends. The germline V gene has CDR1 MNHNY and CDR2 SVGAGI (reference sequence). The CDR3 consists of 16 residues. Written as DNA, the CDR3 is TGTGCCAGCAGCTCACCCCCCCCAGGCCGTAACACTGAAGCTTTCTTT. Translated: CASSSPPPGRNTEAFF.

This sequence joins TRBV7-6 and TRBJ2-7; maybe TRBD2 (6 bases). Germline V gene lookup returns CDR1 SGHVS and CDR2 FNYEAQ. The V end lost 5 bases, the J end lost 4 bases, and 18 bases lay between the germline ends. The CDR3 sequence is 15 residues long. CDR3 sequence: CASSPAGTRGYEQYF. Here the CDR3 DNA reads TGTGCCAGCAGCCCCGCTGGGACTCGCGGGTACGAGCAGTACTTC.

The CDR3 bases are TGTGCCAGCAGTCGGACCATAGCGGGAGGATCCTTGGGTGATGAGCAGTTCTTC. This translates into CASSRTIAGGSLGDEQFF. V usage is TRBV7-8 and J usage is TRBJ2-1, with 10 bases lining up with TRBD2. The germline CDR1 and CDR2 sequences are SGHVS and FQNEAQ. The CDR3 length is 18 residues. The junction had 19 bases not matched to a gene; V was cut back by 6 bases and J by 8 bases. Combining the CDR3 with reference TRBV7-8 and TRBJ2-1 gives the whole variable domain GAGVSQSPRYKVAKRGQDVALRCDPISGHVSLFWYQQALGQGPEFLTYFQNEAQLDKSGLPSDRFFAERPEGSVSTLKIQRTQQEDSAVYLCASSRTIAGGSLGDEQFFGPGTRLTVL.

CDR3 in DNA: TGTGCCAGCCCCCCACTAGTTACCGGGGAGCTGTTTTTT. Its translation: CASPPLVTGELFF. V gene TRBV11-2 combines with J gene TRBJ2-2; possible D gene TRBD2, 5 bases. Trimming cost V 8 bases and J 5 bases, with 12 bases left between them. The V gene's germline CDR1 is SGHAT and CDR2 FQNNGV. The CDR3 runs 13 residues.

The chain joins TRBV28 to TRBJ1-2, with TRBD1 matching over 8 bases. V shed 6 bases and J 6 bases; nucleotides not matched to a gene: 6. CDR1 MDHEN and CDR2 SYDVKM come from the germline V gene. This CDR3 contains 13 residues. CDR3 amino acids: CASRRTGRDGYTF. CDR3 bases: TGTGCCAGCAGGCGGACAGGGAGGGATGGCTACACCTTC.

This chain joins TRBV7-3 and TRBJ2-1, with 13 bases aligning to TRBD2. The CDR3 consists of 18 residues. V shed 2 bases, J shed 3 bases, and the junction held 7 bases outside the gene matches. CDR1 SGHTA and CDR2 FQGTGA come from the germline V gene. Here the CDR3 DNA reads TGTGCCAGCAGCTTACGCCCCTGGACTAGCGGGGGCTACAATGAGCAGTTCTTC. Residues: CASSLRPWTSGGYNEQFF.